These 22 T cell receptor beta chains came from one sample sequenced in a study of T-cell memory formation after mild COVID-19. TCRdb reprocessed the 5' RACE reads via MiXCR and lists one record per CDR3 protein. Of tens of thousands of distinct CDR3 sequences listed, roughly a quarter were seen once; the top ten hold 43%. What was sequenced was PBMCs or a T cell subset sorted from them (not recorded which). The receptor source for this set is a man between 18 and 29 years old who had mild COVID-19 (a few samples of this study predate the infection). Cell type and time point are not known.

CDR3 amino acids: CASSGRTYEQYF. DNA of the CDR3: TGTGCCAGTTCAGGCAGAACCTACGAGCAGTACTTC. The genes are TRBV7-9 and TRBJ2-7; D not certain. Trimming took off 9 bases at V and 2 bases at J, with 11 bases between the two ends. Germline CDR1 is SEHNR and CDR2 is FQNEAQ (reference sequence). There are 12 residues in the CDR3.

The V and J genes are TRBV7-9 and TRBJ2-1, with 7 positions matching TRBD2. Germline CDR1 and CDR2: SEHNR and FQNEAQ (reference sequence). This CDR3 has 15 amino acids. J gave up 6 bases and V 3 bases, and 8 bases lay outside the gene matches. The CDR3 spells CASSLLGGSSNEQFF. The CDR3 nucleotides are TGTGCCAGCAGCTTGTTGGGAGGGTCTAGCAATGAGCAGTTCTTC.

This chain links TRBV4-1 with TRBJ2-2; no clear D. This CDR3 region has 11 residues. The V end lost 6 bases, the J end lost 7 bases, and 6 bases lay between the germline ends. Germline V gene sequence: CDR1 MGHRA, CDR2 YSYEKL. In DNA form, the CDR3 reads TGCGCCAGCAGGGGTATCGGGGAGCTGTTTTTT. Protein sequence: CASRGIGELFF.

This chain connects TRBV5-5 to TRBJ1-5; possible D gene TRBD1, 6 bases. Germline-derived CDR1 and CDR2 are SGHKS and YYEKEE (reference sequence). Trimming removed 1 base from V and 9 bases from J, with 14 bases in between. The length of the CDR3 is 14 residues. The CDR3 region is CASSLHQGLWPQHF. CDR3 DNA sequence: TGTGCCAGCAGCTTGCACCAGGGGTTGTGGCCCCAGCATTTT.

This clonotype was observed a few times. The chain uses TRBV4-1 and TRBJ2-7; D gene unclear. Germline CDR1 and CDR2: MGHRA and YSYEKL. Trimming removed 0 bases from V and 4 bases from J, with 13 bases in between. CDR3 length equals 15 residues. The CDR3 sequence: CASSQDPAVGYEQYV. Written as DNA, the CDR3 is TGCGCCAGCAGCCAAGATCCGGCAGTAGGTTACGAGCAGTACGTC.

This clonotype was counted between two and nine times. The rearrangement joins TRBV7-9 to TRBJ1-1; no definite D call. CDR1 and CDR2 (germline): SEHNR, FQNEAQ (reference sequence). CDR3 length equals 12 residues. Trimming took off 3 bases at V and 1 base at J, with 3 bases between the two ends. The CDR3 DNA sequence: TGTGCCAGCAGCTTCCAGAACACTGAAGCTTTCTTT. Translating gives CASSFQNTEAFF.

The chain is built from TRBV11-2 and TRBJ2-3; no reliable D call. CDR3 length: 11 amino acids. The ends were cut back, 5 bases at V and 3 bases at J, with 3 bases in the middle. Germline V lookup: CDR1 SGHAT, CDR2 FQNNGV. The CDR3 spells CASSKTDTQYF. The CDR3 DNA follows: TGTGCCAGCAGCAAAACAGATACGCAGTATTTT.

The chain recombines TRBV4-3 with TRBJ2-7; D gene uncertain. The CDR3 extends over 15 amino acids. Trimming took 0 bases from V and 4 from J, leaving 13 bases between them. Germline V gene data show CDR1 as LGHNA and CDR2 as YSLEER. In DNA form, the CDR3 reads TGCGCCAGCAGCCAAGATCCCGGGCTGCAGTACGAGCAGTACTTC. Its translation: CASSQDPGLQYEQYF.

The V call is TRBV20-1, the J call TRBJ2-5; 12 bases match TRBD2. V was pared by 6 bases and J by 4 bases, with 9 bases of the junction left unmatched. CDR3 length equals 15 residues. The V gene's germline CDR1 is DFQATT and CDR2 SNEGSKA (reference sequence). CDR3 loop: CSATPSGGAGETQYF. CDR3 nucleotides: TGCAGTGCAACCCCTAGCGGGGGGGCCGGAGAGACCCAGTACTTC.

On this clonotype itself: Germline and junction disagree at one end, which may indicate a read error. The chain uses TRBV4-1 and TRBJ2-3; D gene unclear. The length of the CDR3 is 15 residues. Germline-derived CDR1 and CDR2 are MGHRA and YSYEKL. In nucleotides, the CDR3 is TGCGCCAGCAGACAAGTACTGGGAAGCACAGATACGCAGTATTTT. This codes for CASRQVLGSTDTQYF.

This clonotype occurred a few times. The DNA of the CDR3 is TGTGCCAGCAGCGTAGAACAGCGGGCAGATACGCAGTATTTT. It translates to CASSVEQRADTQYF. This rearrangement joins TRBV9 to TRBJ2-3; D is perhaps TRBD2 (6 bases). The CDR3 runs to 14 residues. Germline V CDR1 and CDR2: SGDLS, YYNGEE. V lost 0 bases and J 4 bases, leaving 9 bases between the germline ends.

The chain has TRBV7-7 and TRBJ2-2, with D maybe TRBD2 (5 bases). This CDR3 region has 15 residues. Between the trimmed V and J ends, which lost 8 bases and 4 bases, there was a span of 17 bases. The germline CDR1 and CDR2 sequences are SSHAT and FNYEAQ (reference sequence). The DNA of the CDR3 is TGTGCCAGCGGCCCGGGCGGGCGCGGCACCGGGGAGCTGTTTTTT. As protein: CASGPGGRGTGELFF.

V usage is TRBV4-1 and J usage is TRBJ2-1, with 11 bases lining up with TRBD2. CDR1 MGHRA and CDR2 YSYEKL come from the germline V gene. The CDR3 spans 15 residues. The junction had 2 bases not matched to a gene; V was cut back by 1 base and J by 6 bases. The CDR3 DNA sequence: TGCGCCAGCAGCCAAGCTCTAGCGGGGGGCAATGAGCAGTTCTTC. It encodes CASSQALAGGNEQFF.

The chain links TRBV4-1 to TRBJ2-3; D gene uncertain. CDR1 is MGHRA and CDR2 is YSYEKL in the germline V gene. The CDR3 loop spans 12 amino acids. V dropped 1 base and J dropped 5 bases, with 4 bases sitting between them. This chain's CDR3 is CASSQVGDTQYF. The CDR3 DNA follows: TGCGCCAGCAGCCAAGTGGGAGATACGCAGTATTTT.

This chain uses TRBV18 with TRBJ2-5; D gene ambiguous. This CDR3 is 15 amino acids long. Germline CDR1 reads KGHSH; CDR2 reads LQKENI. The V gene lost 4 bases and the J gene lost 0 bases, with 12 bases spanning the gap. The CDR3 coding sequence is TGTGCCAGCTCACTCATAATAACCAACCAAGAGACCCAGTACTTC. Its translation is CASSLIITNQETQYF.

This chain links TRBV27 with TRBJ2-3; 7 positions agree with TRBD2. V was clipped by 2 bases and J by 2 bases; unmatched bases: 10. CDR1 and CDR2 (germline): MNHEY, SMNVEV (reference sequence). This CDR3 spans 17 amino acids. The CDR3 coding sequence is TGTGCCAGCAGTTTAGTGCAGGTCGCGGGGGACACAGATACGCAGTATTTT. This gives the protein CASSLVQVAGDTDTQYF.

The CDR3 protein is CASSPTDRGGLGEQFF. The CDR3 DNA is TGCGCCAGCAGCCCTACGGACAGGGGGGGATTAGGTGAGCAGTTCTTC. The chain combines TRBV4-3 with TRBJ2-1, with 10 bases lining up with TRBD1. CDR3 length: 16 amino acids. The germline V gene encodes CDR1 LGHNA and CDR2 YSLEER. V shed 4 bases, J shed 9 bases, and the junction held 12 bases outside the gene matches.

This chain joins TRBV13 and TRBJ2-7, with a weak D call TRBD2 (6 bases). The germline V gene encodes CDR1 PRHDT and CDR2 FYEKMQ (reference sequence). Trimming left V 5 bases short and J 0 bases short, with 14 bases between. The CDR3 contains 15 residues. The CDR3 here is CASSPPGVSSYEQYF. The CDR3 coding sequence is TGTGCCAGCAGCCCGCCGGGGGTTAGCTCCTACGAGCAGTACTTC.

This clonotype occurred a few times. The CDR3 sequence is CSARVVLAGYTDTQYF. CDR3 nucleotide sequence: TGCAGTGCTAGAGTCGTACTAGCGGGATACACAGATACGCAGTATTTT. V usage is TRBV20-1 and J usage is TRBJ2-3; 10 bases match TRBD2. The trim removed 1 base at V and 2 bases at J, leaving 6 bases unmatched. Germline V gene data show CDR1 as DFQATT and CDR2 as SNEGSKA (reference sequence). This CDR3 comprises 16 residues.

This clonotype has a handful of counts. V gene TRBV6-2 or TRBV6-3 combines with J gene TRBJ1-3; D gene unclear. V was trimmed by 11 bases and J by 0 bases, leaving 11 bases between them. The CDR3 contains 13 residues. CDR1 and CDR2 (germline): MNHEY, SVGEGT. DNA for the CDR3: TGTGCCTCCCGACGGAACTCTGGAAACACCATATATTTT. The encoded protein is CASRRNSGNTIYF.

The V call is TRBV7-9, the J call TRBJ1-2; the D is unclear. This CDR3 comprises 15 residues. Trimming removed 5 bases at V and 6 bases at J, with 19 bases between. In germline, CDR1 is SEHNR, CDR2 FQNEAQ (reference sequence). CDR3 nucleotides: TGTGCCAGCAGCCCTCGGACTCCTATGGTGGATGGCTACACCTTC. Its protein is CASSPRTPMVDGYTF.

V and J are TRBV6-2 or TRBV6-3 and TRBJ1-1; D is uncertain. The CDR3 sequence is 13 residues long. The V and J ends lost 0 bases and 7 bases respectively, with 9 bases between them. Germline V CDR1 and CDR2: MNHEY, SVGEGT. In DNA form, the CDR3 reads TGTGCCAGCAGTTACTCGAAGCAATTTGAAGCTTTCTTT. It is translated as CASSYSKQFEAFF.